Listed here is a single T cell receptor beta chain. Antigen unknown. With 60 Vbeta and 13 Jbeta primers, the PCR was carried out. Authors' data handling: Around 80 million unique TCR beta chains, 9.5 million to 11 million of them shared, were counted by a later analysis. Produced via immunoSEQ multiplex PCR; TCRdb's table is partial and in-frame only. D and trimming come from the DNA, and the V and J calls and clone size come from that table. The sample lists 150,000 to 200,000 clones; roughly four fifths were seen once. This entry is derived from a study of cytomegalovirus exposure and HLA in healthy donors. Study-wide findings and caveats: No immune exposure information besides CMV serostatus was available. In an earlier analysis, productive rearrangement rates for most beta V segments clustered near 90% or 30%.

This CDR3 spans 15 amino acids. Per germline, CDR1 GTSNPN and CDR2 SVGIG (reference sequence). J lost 5 bases, V lost 0 bases, and 9 bases had no gene match. Input material: PBMCs. This receptor was taken from a woman aged 18-35 years in good health and CMV-seronegative. V usage is TRBV30 and J usage is TRBJ2-7; 8 bases are shared with TRBD1. CDR3 in DNA: TGTGCCTGGAGTGTTGCAGGGGGCGCGTTAAACGAGCAGTACTTC. It codes for CAWSVAGGALNEQYF.